The subject of this entry is one T cell receptor (beta chain). Its specificity is unknown. Patients with autoimmune history or systemic immunosuppression were excluded. Baseline was the first blood sampling point, followed by cycle 4 day 1 and cycle 7 day 1. This table comes from immunoSEQ multiplex PCR, and its TCRdb copy is limited to in-frame clones, with some not included. The sample carries approximately 70,000 clones, approximately 92% recorded once. With V trimmed by 5 bases and J by 4 bases, 4 bases remained unmatched. The V gene's germline CDR1 is SQVTM and CDR2 ANQGSEA. The CDR3 is 13 residues long. These data come from a study of OX40 agonist ivuxolimab in advanced cancers. Study outcomes and limitations: Antigen specificity of clonally expanded peripheral T cells was not established.

The sequence was collected from an adult with an advanced solid tumor such as melanoma, head and neck, liver or kidney cancer. The specimen comprised CD4+ or CD8+ T cells sorted from blood, sampled in a trial of the OX40 agonist ivuxolimab. V is TRBV29-1 and J is TRBJ1-2; 10 bases are shared with TRBD1. Written as DNA, the CDR3 is TGCAGCGTTCGGACAGGGGGTTCCTATGGCTACACCTTC. Encoded protein: CSVRTGGSYGYTF.